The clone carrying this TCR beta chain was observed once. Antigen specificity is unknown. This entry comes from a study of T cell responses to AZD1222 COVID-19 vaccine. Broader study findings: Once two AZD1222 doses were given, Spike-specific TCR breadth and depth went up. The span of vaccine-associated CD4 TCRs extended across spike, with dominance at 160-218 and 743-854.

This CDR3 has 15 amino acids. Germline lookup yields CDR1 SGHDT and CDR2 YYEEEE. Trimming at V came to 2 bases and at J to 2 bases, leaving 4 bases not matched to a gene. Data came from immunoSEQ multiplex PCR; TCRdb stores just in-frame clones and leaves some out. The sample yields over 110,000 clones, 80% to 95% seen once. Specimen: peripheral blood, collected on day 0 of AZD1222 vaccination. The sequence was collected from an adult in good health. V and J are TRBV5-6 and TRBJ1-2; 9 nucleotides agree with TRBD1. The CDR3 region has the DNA TGTGCCAGCAGCTTTTGGGACAGGGAGAACTATGGCTACACCTTC. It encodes CASSFWDRENYGYTF. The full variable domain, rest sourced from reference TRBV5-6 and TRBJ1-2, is DAGVTQSPTHLIKTRGQQVTLRCSPKSGHDTVSWYQQALGQGPQFIFQYYEEEERQRGNFPDRFSGHQFPNYSSELNVNALLLGDSALYLCASSFWDRENYGYTFGSGTRLTVV.